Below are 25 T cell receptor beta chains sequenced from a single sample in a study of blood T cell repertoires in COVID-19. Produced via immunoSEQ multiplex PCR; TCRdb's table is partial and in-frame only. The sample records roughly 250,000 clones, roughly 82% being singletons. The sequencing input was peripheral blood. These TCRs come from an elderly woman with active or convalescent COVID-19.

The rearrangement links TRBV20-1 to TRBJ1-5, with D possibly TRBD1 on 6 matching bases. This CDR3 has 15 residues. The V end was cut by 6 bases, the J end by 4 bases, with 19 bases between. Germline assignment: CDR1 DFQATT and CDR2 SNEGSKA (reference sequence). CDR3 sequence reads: CSASRTDSFNQPQHF. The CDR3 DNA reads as TGCAGTGCAAGTCGGACGGACAGCTTTAATCAGCCCCAGCATTTT.

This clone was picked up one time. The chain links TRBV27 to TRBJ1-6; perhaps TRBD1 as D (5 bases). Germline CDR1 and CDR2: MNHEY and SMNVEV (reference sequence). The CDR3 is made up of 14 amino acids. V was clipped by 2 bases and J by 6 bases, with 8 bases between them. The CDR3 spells CASSLRQGNSPLHF. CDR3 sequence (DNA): TGTGCCAGCAGTTTACGCCAGGGTAATTCACCCCTCCACTTT.

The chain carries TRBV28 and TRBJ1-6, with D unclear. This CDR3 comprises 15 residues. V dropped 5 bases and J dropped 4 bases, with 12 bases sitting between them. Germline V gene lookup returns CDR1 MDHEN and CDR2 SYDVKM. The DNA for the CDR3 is TGTGCCAGCAGTACCCACCAGGATTATAATTCACCCCTCCACTTT. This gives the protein CASSTHQDYNSPLHF. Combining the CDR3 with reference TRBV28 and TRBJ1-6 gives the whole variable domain DVKVTQSSRYLVKRTGEKVFLECVQDMDHENMFWYRQDPGLGLRLIYFSYDVKMKEKGDIPEGYSVSREKKERFSLILESASTNQTSMYLCASSTHQDYNSPLHFGNGTRLTVT.

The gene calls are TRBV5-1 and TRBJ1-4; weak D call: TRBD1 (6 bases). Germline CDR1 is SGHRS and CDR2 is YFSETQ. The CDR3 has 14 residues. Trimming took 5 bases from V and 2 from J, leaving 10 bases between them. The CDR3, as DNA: TGCGCCAGCAGGAAGGGGGGGACTAATGAAAAACTGTTTTTT. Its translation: CASRKGGTNEKLFF.

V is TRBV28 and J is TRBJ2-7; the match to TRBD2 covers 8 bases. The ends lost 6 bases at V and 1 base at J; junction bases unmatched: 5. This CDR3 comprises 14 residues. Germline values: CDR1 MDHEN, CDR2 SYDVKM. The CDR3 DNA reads TGTGCCAGCAGCAATGCGGGAGGATCCTACGAGCAGTACTTC. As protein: CASSNAGGSYEQYF.

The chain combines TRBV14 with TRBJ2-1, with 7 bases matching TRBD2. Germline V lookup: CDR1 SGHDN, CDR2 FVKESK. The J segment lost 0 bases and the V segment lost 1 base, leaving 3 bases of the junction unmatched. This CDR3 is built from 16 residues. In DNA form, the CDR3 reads TGTGCCAGCAGCCAAGGAGCGGGAAGCTCCTACAATGAGCAGTTCTTC. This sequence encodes CASSQGAGSSYNEQFF.

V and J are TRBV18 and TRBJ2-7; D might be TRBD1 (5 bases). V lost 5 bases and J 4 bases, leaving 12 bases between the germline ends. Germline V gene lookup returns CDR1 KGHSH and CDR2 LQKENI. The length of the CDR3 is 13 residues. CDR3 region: CASSVNPGYEQYF. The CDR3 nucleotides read TGTGCCAGCTCAGTAAACCCAGGGTACGAGCAGTACTTC.

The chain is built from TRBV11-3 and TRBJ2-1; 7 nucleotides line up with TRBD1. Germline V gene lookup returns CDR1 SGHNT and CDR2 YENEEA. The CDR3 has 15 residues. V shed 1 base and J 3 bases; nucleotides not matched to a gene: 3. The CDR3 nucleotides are TGTGCCAGCAGCTTAGGACAGGGTTACTACAATGAGCAGTTCTTC. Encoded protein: CASSLGQGYYNEQFF.

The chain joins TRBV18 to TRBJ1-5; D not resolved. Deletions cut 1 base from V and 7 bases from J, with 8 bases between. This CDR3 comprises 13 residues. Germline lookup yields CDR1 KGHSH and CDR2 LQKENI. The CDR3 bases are TGTGCCAGCTCACCACAACGGGAACAGCCCCAGCATTTT. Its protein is CASSPQREQPQHF.

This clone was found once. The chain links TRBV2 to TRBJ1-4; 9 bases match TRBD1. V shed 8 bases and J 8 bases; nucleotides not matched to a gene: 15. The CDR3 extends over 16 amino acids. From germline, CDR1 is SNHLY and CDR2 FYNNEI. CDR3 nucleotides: TGTGCCAGCGAGCGGGACAGGGTTCCGTCGTTCGAAAAACTGTTTTTT. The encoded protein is CASERDRVPSFEKLFF.

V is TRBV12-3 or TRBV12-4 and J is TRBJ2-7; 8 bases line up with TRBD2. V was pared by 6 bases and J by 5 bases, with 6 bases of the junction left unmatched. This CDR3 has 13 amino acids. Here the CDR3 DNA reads TGTGCCAGCAGGGCGGGGGGCGCGGACGAGCAGTACTTC. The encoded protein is CASRAGGADEQYF.

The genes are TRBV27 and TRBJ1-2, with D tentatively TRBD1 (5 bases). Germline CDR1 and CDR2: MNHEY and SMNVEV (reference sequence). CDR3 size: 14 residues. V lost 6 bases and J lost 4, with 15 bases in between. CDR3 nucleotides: TGTGCCAGCAGCGGGGGGGAGATGAGCTATGGCTACACCTTC. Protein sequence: CASSGGEMSYGYTF.

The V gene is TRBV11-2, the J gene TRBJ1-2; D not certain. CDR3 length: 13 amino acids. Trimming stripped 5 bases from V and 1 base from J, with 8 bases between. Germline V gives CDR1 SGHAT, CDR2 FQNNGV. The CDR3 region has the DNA TGTGCCAGCAGCCTTGACAATAACTATGGCTACACCTTC. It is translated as CASSLDNNYGYTF.

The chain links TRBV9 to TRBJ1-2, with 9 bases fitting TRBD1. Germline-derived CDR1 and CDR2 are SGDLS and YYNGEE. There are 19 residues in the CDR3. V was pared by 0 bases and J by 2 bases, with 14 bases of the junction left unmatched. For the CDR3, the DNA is TGTGCCAGCAGCGTAGTAGTGGTGGACAGGGGCCTACACAACTATGGCTACACCTTC. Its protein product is CASSVVVVDRGLHNYGYTF.

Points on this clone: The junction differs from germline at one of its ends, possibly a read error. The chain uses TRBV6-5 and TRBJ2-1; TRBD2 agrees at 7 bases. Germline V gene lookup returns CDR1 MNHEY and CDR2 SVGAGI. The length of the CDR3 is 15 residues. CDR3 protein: CASNGRASSCNEQFF. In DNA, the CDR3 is TGTGCCAGCAATGGGAGGGCTAGCTCCTGCAATGAGCAGTTCTTC.

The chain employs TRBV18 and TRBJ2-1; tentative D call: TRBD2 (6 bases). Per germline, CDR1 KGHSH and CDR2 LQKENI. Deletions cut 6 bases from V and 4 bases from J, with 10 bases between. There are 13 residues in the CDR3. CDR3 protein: CASSPGLYNEQFF. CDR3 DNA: TGTGCCAGCTCGCCGGGACTTTACAATGAGCAGTTCTTC.

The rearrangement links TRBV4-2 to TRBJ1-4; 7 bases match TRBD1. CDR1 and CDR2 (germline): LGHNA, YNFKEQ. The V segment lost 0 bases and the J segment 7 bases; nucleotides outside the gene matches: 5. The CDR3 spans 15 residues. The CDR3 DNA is TGTGCCAGCAGCCAAGACAGGGGGAAGGTTGAAAAACTGTTTTTT. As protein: CASSQDRGKVEKLFF.

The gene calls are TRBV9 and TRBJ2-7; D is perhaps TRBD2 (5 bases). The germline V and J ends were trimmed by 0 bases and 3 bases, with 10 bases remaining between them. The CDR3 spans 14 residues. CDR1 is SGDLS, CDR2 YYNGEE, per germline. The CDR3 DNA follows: TGTGCCAGCAGCGTAGGGAATAGCGACTACGAGCAGTACTTC. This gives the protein CASSVGNSDYEQYF.

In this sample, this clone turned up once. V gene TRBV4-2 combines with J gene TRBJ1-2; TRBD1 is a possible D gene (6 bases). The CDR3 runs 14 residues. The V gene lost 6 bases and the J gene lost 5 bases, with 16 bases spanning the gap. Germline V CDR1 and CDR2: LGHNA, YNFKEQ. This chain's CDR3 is CASSPRDTVYGYTF. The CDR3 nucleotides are TGTGCCAGCAGTCCCCGGGACACCGTTTATGGCTACACCTTC.

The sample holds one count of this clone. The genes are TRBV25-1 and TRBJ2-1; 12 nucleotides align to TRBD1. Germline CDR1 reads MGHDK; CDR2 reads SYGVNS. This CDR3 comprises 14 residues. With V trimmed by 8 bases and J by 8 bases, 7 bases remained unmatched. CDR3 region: CASSGTGGFDEQFF. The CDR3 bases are TGTGCCAGCTCGGGGACAGGGGGCTTCGATGAGCAGTTCTTC.

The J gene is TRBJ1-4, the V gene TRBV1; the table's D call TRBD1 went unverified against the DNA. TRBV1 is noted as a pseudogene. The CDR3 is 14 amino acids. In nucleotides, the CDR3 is TGCACCAGCACCCACGGGCAGGGGAATGAAAAACTGTTTTTT. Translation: CTSTHGQGNEKLFF.

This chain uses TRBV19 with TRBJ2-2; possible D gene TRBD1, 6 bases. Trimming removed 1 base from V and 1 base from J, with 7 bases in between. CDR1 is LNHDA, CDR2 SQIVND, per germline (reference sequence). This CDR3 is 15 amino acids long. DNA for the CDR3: TGTGCCAGTAGTATAGTACAGGGGAACACCGGGGAGCTGTTTTTT. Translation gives CASSIVQGNTGELFF.

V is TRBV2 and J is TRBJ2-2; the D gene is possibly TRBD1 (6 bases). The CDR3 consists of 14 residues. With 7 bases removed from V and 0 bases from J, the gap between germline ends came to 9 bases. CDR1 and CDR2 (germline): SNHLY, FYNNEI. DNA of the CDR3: TGTGCCAGCACGGACAGAGCGAACACCGGGGAGCTGTTTTTT. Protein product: CASTDRANTGELFF.

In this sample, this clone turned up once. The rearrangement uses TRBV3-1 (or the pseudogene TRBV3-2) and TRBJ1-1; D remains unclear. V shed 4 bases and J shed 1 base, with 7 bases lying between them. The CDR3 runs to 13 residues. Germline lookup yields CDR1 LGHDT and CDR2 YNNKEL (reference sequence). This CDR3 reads CASSPRANTEAFF. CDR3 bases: TGTGCCAGCAGCCCGCGTGCGAACACTGAAGCTTTCTTT.

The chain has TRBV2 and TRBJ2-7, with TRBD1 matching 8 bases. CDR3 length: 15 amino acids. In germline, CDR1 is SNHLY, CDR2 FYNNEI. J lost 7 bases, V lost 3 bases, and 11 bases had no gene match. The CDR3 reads CASSDARQGPGEQYF. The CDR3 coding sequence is TGTGCCAGCAGTGATGCAAGACAGGGGCCCGGGGAGCAGTACTTC. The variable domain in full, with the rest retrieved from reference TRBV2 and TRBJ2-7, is EPEVTQTPSHQVTQMGQEVILRCVPISNHLYFYWYRQILGQKVEFLVSFYNNEISEKSEIFDDQFSVERPDGSNFTLKIRSTKLEDSAMYFCASSDARQGPGEQYFGPGTRLTVT.